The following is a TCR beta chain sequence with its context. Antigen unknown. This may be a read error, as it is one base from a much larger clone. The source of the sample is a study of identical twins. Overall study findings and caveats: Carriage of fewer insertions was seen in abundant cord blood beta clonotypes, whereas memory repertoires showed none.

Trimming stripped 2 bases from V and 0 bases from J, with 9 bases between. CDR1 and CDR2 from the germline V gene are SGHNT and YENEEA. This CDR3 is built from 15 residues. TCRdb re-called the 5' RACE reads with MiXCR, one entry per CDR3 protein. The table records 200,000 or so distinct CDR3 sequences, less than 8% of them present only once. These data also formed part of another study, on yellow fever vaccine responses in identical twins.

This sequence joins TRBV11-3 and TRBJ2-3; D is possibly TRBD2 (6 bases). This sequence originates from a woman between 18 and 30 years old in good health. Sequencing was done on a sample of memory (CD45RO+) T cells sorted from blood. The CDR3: CASSLRSGSTDTQYF. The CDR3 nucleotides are TGTGCCAGCAGCTTAAGGAGCGGGAGCACAGATACGCAGTATTTT.